Each of the 6 T cell receptor beta chains below was sequenced from the same sample in a study of graft-versus-host responses after intestinal transplantation. These receptors have no identified antigens. The repertoire was sequenced with immunoSEQ multiplex PCR; TCRdb's copy has only in-frame clones and lacks some. The table has about 88,000 clones, approximately 94% seen once. The source material was unstimulated CD4+ T cells sorted from spleen or lymph node cells, sampled before transplant. The receptors were sampled from a human donor who was the organ donor for an intestinal transplant.

The rearrangement joins TRBV5-5 to TRBJ2-3, with a weak D call TRBD2 (5 bases). Germline CDR1 and CDR2: SGHKS and YYEKEE (reference sequence). The length of the CDR3 is 18 residues. V was pared by 2 bases and J by 1 base, with 20 bases between. This chain's CDR3 is CASSFTQFYRDGTDTQYF. In nucleotides, the CDR3 is TGTGCCAGCAGCTTTACACAATTTTACCGGGATGGCACAGATACGCAGTATTTT.

V and J are TRBV7-9 and TRBJ2-1, with TRBD1 identical over 12 bases. This CDR3 is 18 amino acids long. The V gene's germline CDR1 is SEHNR and CDR2 FQNEAQ (reference sequence). Unmatched junction bases numbered 17, after V lost 5 bases and J lost 9 bases. CDR3 in amino acids: CASSLNGRRDRGQGEQFF. CDR3 in DNA: TGTGCCAGCAGCCTTAATGGGCGCCGGGACAGGGGGCAAGGTGAGCAGTTCTTC.

The chain employs TRBV9 and TRBJ2-3; 14 positions agree with TRBD2. Germline trimming cut 3 bases from V and 6 bases from J; bases unmatched to any gene: 6. The CDR3 is made up of 16 amino acids. CDR1 is SGDLS, CDR2 YYNGEE, per germline. CDR3 residues: CASSATSGGAGDTQYF. DNA of the CDR3: TGTGCCAGCAGCGCGACTAGCGGGGGGGCCGGGGATACGCAGTATTTT.

The rearrangement joins TRBV25-1 to TRBJ2-7, with TRBD1 as a possible D gene (5 bases). The CDR3 contains 11 residues. Germline V lookup: CDR1 MGHDK, CDR2 SYGVNS. V was cut by 8 bases and J by 0 bases, with 5 bases left in between. The CDR3 region is CASGHSYEQYF. The DNA of the CDR3 is TGTGCCAGCGGACACTCCTACGAGCAGTACTTC.

The chain has TRBV5-8 and TRBJ1-5; TRBD1 matches at 8 bases. Losses at the gene ends were 2 bases for V and 7 bases for J; bases not matched to a gene: 14. Looked up from germline, CDR1 is SGHTS and CDR2 is YDEGEE. This CDR3 has 17 amino acids. DNA for the CDR3: TGTGCCAGCAGCTTTCCCGAAAACAGGGGGGGAAAGCAGCCCCAGCATTTT. Translated: CASSFPENRGGKQPQHF. The full variable domain, with the rest looked up from reference TRBV5-8 and TRBJ1-5, is EAGVTQSPTHLIKTRGQQATLRCSPISGHTSVYWYQQALGLGLQFLLWYDEGEERNRGNFPPRFSGRQFPNYSSELNVNALELEDSALYLCASSFPENRGGKQPQHFGDGTRLSIL.

This chain links TRBV11-2 with TRBJ1-1, with D possibly TRBD1 on 5 matching bases. V lost 5 bases and J 5 bases, leaving 18 bases between the germline ends. The CDR3 totals 15 residues. The germline V gene encodes CDR1 SGHAT and CDR2 FQNNGV. This CDR3 is CASSPRLDGGTEAFF. The CDR3 DNA sequence: TGTGCCAGCAGCCCGAGACTTGATGGGGGAACTGAAGCTTTCTTT.